This paragraph covers one T cell receptor beta chain sequence. This sample stems from a study of blood T cell repertoires in COVID-19. On the study more broadly: The cDNA or gDNA used as material had been derived from T cells, B-cell-depleted T cells, or PBMCs.

Per the authors' pipeline: How many nucleated cells were present was estimated from reference gene primer amplification. Profiled with immunoSEQ multiplex PCR; TCRdb holds only in-frame clones, not every one. Clonal size and the V and J genes are those of that table, whereas D and trimming came from the DNA. The table shows some 49,000 clones, with around 82% occurring only once. Per germline, CDR1 LGHDT and CDR2 YNNKEL (reference sequence). The CDR3 consists of 13 residues. Trimming shortened V by 2 bases and J by 6 bases, and 11 bases separated the two germline ends. V usage is TRBV3-1 (or the pseudogene TRBV3-2) and J usage is TRBJ2-7; D gene ambiguous. Input material: peripheral blood. The receptor comes from a woman aged 55-70 years with acute or convalescent COVID-19. CDR3 residues: CASSQSLPPEQYF. The CDR3 DNA follows: TGTGCCAGCAGCCAATCACTCCCCCCCGAGCAGTACTTC.